A single sample is the source of the 29 T cell receptor beta chains below, sequenced in a study of blood T cells in healthy people across ages. The second PCR ran about 6 to 11 cycles with a sample-barcoded 5' primer and J-beta primers. MiXCR, applied by TCRdb to the 5' RACE reads, yields one record per CDR3 protein. The table records approximately 680,000 distinct CDR3 sequences, 32% of them present only once. The specimen was blood. The origin of the receptors is a woman of 80 years or more in good health.

This clonotype came up a few times. The chain has TRBV5-1 and TRBJ1-4; D possibly corresponds to TRBD1 (6 bases). V shed 6 bases and J shed 0 bases, with 12 bases lying between them. This CDR3 spans 15 amino acids. CDR1 is SGHRS, CDR2 YFSETQ, per germline. This CDR3 reads CASTVDRPTNEKLFF. CDR3 DNA: TGCGCCAGCACCGTCGACAGGCCAACTAATGAAAAACTGTTTTTT.

This clonotype was counted a few times. Sequence at one end of the junction differs from germline and may be a read error. The chain uses TRBV7-3 and TRBJ2-1; D may be TRBD2 (6 bases). Germline V gene data show CDR1 as SGHTA and CDR2 as FQGTGA. The CDR3 consists of 14 residues. The CDR3 sequence: CVSCLSGGMNEQFF. DNA of the CDR3: TGTGTCAGCTGCTTAAGTGGAGGGATGAATGAGCAGTTCTTC.

This clonotype showed up just a few times. The chain is built from TRBV28 and TRBJ2-3; no clear D. The ends were cut back, 6 bases at V and 4 bases at J, with 14 bases in the middle. The germline V gene encodes CDR1 MDHEN and CDR2 SYDVKM. This CDR3 is 14 amino acids long. The CDR3 reads CASRPPLRSDTQYF. CDR3 coding DNA: TGTGCCAGCAGGCCCCCCTTAAGGTCAGATACGCAGTATTTT.

This clonotype has at least ten counts. The V and J genes are TRBV20-1 and TRBJ2-1, with 7 bases matching TRBD1. Trimming removed 3 bases from V and 2 bases from J; junction bases left unmatched: 7. The V gene's germline CDR1 is DFQATT and CDR2 SNEGSKA (reference sequence). This CDR3 has 15 amino acids. The CDR3 DNA reads as TGCAGTGCTAGTACTGGTCAGGGGGCCTACAATGAGCAGTTCTTC. This translates into CSASTGQGAYNEQFF.

This clonotype was observed at least ten times. This CDR3 is CASSQTAGGNEKLFF. As DNA, the CDR3 is TGTGCCAGCAGCCAAACGGCTGGGGGCAATGAAAAACTGTTTTTT. This sequence joins TRBV4-2 and TRBJ1-4; D possibly corresponds to TRBD1 (6 bases). Trimming pared 2 bases from V and 5 bases from J, leaving 12 bases between. The CDR3 is 15 residues long. Germline V gives CDR1 LGHNA, CDR2 YNFKEQ.

In this sample, this clonotype turned up once. A much larger clone differs by one base, so this may be a read error. The genes are TRBV28 and TRBJ2-5, with 8 bases fitting TRBD2. Germline V gene data show CDR1 as MDHEN and CDR2 as SYDVKM. Trimming at V came to 8 bases and at J to 13 bases, leaving 12 bases not matched to a gene. The length of the CDR3 is 12 residues. The CDR3 DNA sequence: TGTGCCAGCTTCTCCGGGGGGGGCACCAGGTACTTC. Translated: CASFSGGGTRYF.

This clonotype has a count of ten or more. The V call is TRBV5-1, the J call TRBJ1-6; perhaps TRBD1 as D (5 bases). The CDR3 totals 13 residues. Germline V CDR1 and CDR2: SGHRS, YFSETQ. V shed 4 bases and J shed 9 bases, with 11 bases lying between them. The CDR3 is CASSKTETSPLHF. The CDR3 region has the DNA TGCGCCAGCAGCAAGACAGAAACTTCACCCCTCCACTTT. The full variable domain, in which reference TRBV5-1 and TRBJ1-6 provide the parts outside the CDR3, is KAGVTQTPRYLIKTRGQQVTLSCSPISGHRSVSWYQQTPGQGLQFLFEYFSETQRNKGNFPGRFSGRQFSNSRSEMNVSTLELGDSALYLCASSKTETSPLHFGNGTRLTVT.

To note about this clonotype: A single base separates this from a much larger clone, so it may be a read error. The genes are TRBV5-1 and TRBJ1-6; D gene unclear. The germline V gene has CDR1 SGHRS and CDR2 YFSETQ. The CDR3 covers 13 residues. CDR3 residues: CASSLFSDSPRHF. In DNA, the CDR3 is TGCGCCAGCAGCTTGTTTTCGGATTCACCCCGCCACTTT.

The chain combines TRBV7-2 with TRBJ1-6; 7 bases map to TRBD1. The V and J ends lost 5 bases and 16 bases, in that order; junction bases with no gene match: 14. Germline V gives CDR1 SGHTA, CDR2 FQGNSA. The CDR3 has 14 residues. CDR3 bases: TGTGCCAGCAGCGCCTCGGGACAGCGGTTCAAACTCCACTTT. This gives the protein CASSASGQRFKLHF.

This chain joins TRBV5-4 and TRBJ2-7; D remains unclear. Trimming shortened V by 2 bases and J by 7 bases, and 13 bases separated the two germline ends. This CDR3 spans 13 amino acids. The germline CDR1 and CDR2 sequences are SGHNT and YYREEE (reference sequence). CDR3: CASSFPLSNEQYF. The DNA for the CDR3 is TGTGCCAGCAGCTTCCCCCTGTCGAATGAGCAGTACTTC.

Worth noting for this clonotype: One junction end disagrees with the germline gene, perhaps due to a read error. The V and J genes are TRBV2 and TRBJ2-3; TRBD1 matches at 10 bases. The CDR3 spans 15 residues. Germline CDR1 and CDR2: SNHLY and FYNNEI. DNA for the CDR3: TGTGCCAGCAGTGTGGAGGACAGGGGGACAGATAGGCAGTATTTT. Translating gives CASSVEDRGTDRQYF.

This clonotype came up a few times. In DNA, the CDR3 is TGTGCCAGCTCCATGCTGCCGGGACAGGGGACCGGCGGAAAACTGTTTTTT. Translating gives CASSMLPGQGTGGKLFF. The J gene is TRBJ1-4, the V gene TRBV18, with 10 nucleotides matching TRBD1. J was trimmed by 10 bases and V by 6 bases; bases with no gene match: 17. CDR1 KGHSH and CDR2 LQKENI come from the germline V gene. This CDR3 spans 17 amino acids.

This clonotype was counted only a few times. The chain has TRBV6-5 and TRBJ1-5, with D perhaps TRBD1 (6 bases). The germline V and J ends were trimmed by 8 bases and 1 base, with 12 bases remaining between them. The CDR3 sequence is 14 residues long. Per germline, CDR1 MNHEY and CDR2 SVGAGI. CDR3 bases: TGTGCCAGCGGTCAAGGGGGGAGCAATCAGCCCCAGCATTTT. Its protein is CASGQGGSNQPQHF.

This clonotype was observed at least ten times. The chain links TRBV20-1 to TRBJ2-7, with D perhaps TRBD1 or TRBD2 (6 bases each). V lost 0 bases and J lost 0, with 12 bases in between. The length of the CDR3 is 15 residues. The germline V gene encodes CDR1 DFQATT and CDR2 SNEGSKA (reference sequence). CDR3 in amino acids: CSARDEGGNSYEQYF. In DNA, the CDR3 is TGCAGTGCTAGAGATGAAGGGGGGAACTCCTACGAGCAGTACTTC.

As to this clonotype: A much larger clone lies a single base off, so this may be a read error. The chain recombines TRBV6-2 or TRBV6-3 with TRBJ2-1; TRBD2 matches at 11 bases. The J call is in doubt because the DNA end fits TRBJ2-7 better. Looked up from germline, CDR1 is MNHEY and CDR2 is SVGEGT. The CDR3 loop spans 16 amino acids. The CDR3 is CASSPSGGPSYNEQYF. DNA of the CDR3: TGTGCCAGCAGTCCTAGCGGGGGGCCTTCCTACAATGAGCAGTACTTC.

This clonotype has ten or more counts. The chain couples TRBV4-1 to TRBJ2-7; 7 bases align to TRBD1. Looked up from germline, CDR1 is MGHRA and CDR2 is YSYEKL. CDR3 length: 13 residues. The junction had 4 bases not matched to a gene; V was cut back by 4 bases and J by 4 bases. The CDR3 sequence is CASSLDRTYEQYF. The CDR3 bases are TGCGCCAGCAGCCTGGACAGGACGTACGAGCAGTACTTC.

This clonotype was counted many times. The CDR3 region is CASSPSSGRENEQFF. DNA of the CDR3: TGTGCCAGCTCACCATCGAGTGGTAGGGAGAATGAGCAGTTCTTC. The J gene is TRBJ2-1, the V gene TRBV18, with a weak D call TRBD2 (5 bases). Trimming removed 2 bases from V and 7 bases from J, with 15 bases in between. The CDR3 length is 15 residues. From germline, CDR1 is KGHSH and CDR2 LQKENI.

The J gene is TRBJ2-7, the V gene TRBV5-6; D is undetermined. V shed 0 bases and J shed 3 bases, with 10 bases lying between them. Per the germline V gene, CDR1 is SGHDT and CDR2 is YYEEEE. This CDR3 is 14 amino acids long. DNA of the CDR3: TGTGCCAGCAGCTTGGGGTTTCGGCGCTACGAGCAGTACTTC. Encoded protein: CASSLGFRRYEQYF.

Note on this clonotype: Sequence at one end of the junction differs from germline and may be a read error. The V call is TRBV5-6, the J call TRBJ2-2, with D tentatively TRBD1 (6 bases). CDR3 length: 15 amino acids. Germline CDR1 SGHDT, CDR2 YYEEEE. The CDR3 DNA reads TGTGCCAGCAGCAGATACTCGACAGGAACCGGGGAGCGGTTTTTT. This codes for CASSRYSTGTGERFF.

This clonotype showed up many times. This rearrangement joins TRBV5-8 to TRBJ2-3; 11 bases line up with TRBD2. V gave up 2 bases and J gave up 3 bases; unmatched junction bases: 2. The CDR3 is 15 residues long. In germline, CDR1 is SGHTS, CDR2 YDEGEE. In DNA form, the CDR3 reads TGTGCCAGCAGCTTTAGCGGGGGGGTTACAGATACGCAGTATTTT. Its translation: CASSFSGGVTDTQYF.

The chain is built from TRBV5-1 and TRBJ1-1; the match to TRBD1 covers 8 bases. This CDR3 region has 12 residues. Per the germline V gene, CDR1 is SGHRS and CDR2 is YFSETQ. Unmatched junction bases numbered 6, after V lost 4 bases and J lost 10 bases. The CDR3 reads CASSMVTGAAFF. The CDR3 DNA reads TGCGCCAGCAGCATGGTGACAGGGGCAGCTTTCTTT.

This clonotype came up many times. V and J are TRBV28 and TRBJ2-7, with 13 positions matching TRBD2. Germline loops: CDR1 MDHEN, CDR2 SYDVKM. The CDR3 contains 18 residues. V shed 5 bases, J shed 0 bases, and the junction held 10 bases outside the gene matches. The DNA for the CDR3 is TGTGCCAGCAGTACTCCTTTGGGACTAGCGGGGAACTCCTACGAGCAGTACTTC. This encodes CASSTPLGLAGNSYEQYF.

The chain carries TRBV20-1 and TRBJ1-2; unclear D gene. Germline V gives CDR1 DFQATT, CDR2 SNEGSKA (reference sequence). Trimming shortened V by 1 base and J by 4 bases, and 13 bases separated the two germline ends. The CDR3 has 14 amino acids. The CDR3 protein is CSARGDRLLYGYTF. The CDR3 DNA follows: TGCAGTGCTAGAGGTGATCGGTTACTCTATGGCTACACCTTC.

J is TRBJ2-1 and V is TRBV6-5, with D hard to call. The length of the CDR3 is 11 residues. Trimming left V 8 bases short and J 6 bases short, with 8 bases between. The V gene's germline CDR1 is MNHEY and CDR2 SVGAGI. In DNA form, the CDR3 reads TGTGCCAGCTGTTTTCTCAATGAGCAGTTCTTC. Protein sequence: CASCFLNEQFF.

The chain joins TRBV28 to TRBJ2-7; the match to TRBD2 covers 7 bases. The CDR3 extends over 14 amino acids. CDR1 is MDHEN and CDR2 is SYDVKM in the germline V gene. The V segment lost 7 bases and the J segment 2 bases; nucleotides outside the gene matches: 8. The CDR3 region is CASTPGGNPYEQYF. CDR3 DNA sequence: TGTGCCAGCACCCCGGGGGGAAATCCCTACGAGCAGTACTTC.

The rearrangement joins TRBV10-3 to TRBJ2-7; 10 bases are a match to TRBD1. This CDR3 region has 15 residues. Losses at the gene ends were 7 bases for V and 3 bases for J; bases not matched to a gene: 9. The germline V gene encodes CDR1 ENHRY and CDR2 SYGVKD. CDR3 bases: TGTGCCATCACCGCCCGGACAGGGGGGCTCTACGAGCAGTACTTC. Translating gives CAITARTGGLYEQYF.

This clonotype was detected only once. With a much larger clone just one base away, this may be a read error. V usage is TRBV5-6 and J usage is TRBJ2-7; TRBD2 matches at 7 bases. Germline V gene lookup returns CDR1 SGHDT and CDR2 YYEEEE. Germline trimming cut 3 bases from V and 6 bases from J; bases unmatched to any gene: 15. CDR3 length equals 16 residues. The CDR3 protein is CASSSLLPGGYCEQYF. The CDR3 region has the DNA TGTGCCAGCAGCTCGCTTTTGCCGGGGGGATACTGCGAGCAGTACTTC.

This clonotype was recorded a few times. V gene TRBV5-1 combines with J gene TRBJ2-7; D perhaps matches TRBD1 (6 bases). V was trimmed by 7 bases and J by 6 bases, leaving 20 bases between them. Germline CDR1 reads SGHRS; CDR2 reads YFSETQ. The CDR3 has 14 amino acids. DNA for the CDR3: TGCGCCAGCGGCCCTACAGGGTTAATCGGCGAGCAGTACTTC. It translates to CASGPTGLIGEQYF.

The V gene is TRBV4-3, the J gene TRBJ2-3; 9 bases map to TRBD2. Germline values: CDR1 LGHNA, CDR2 YSLEER. Unmatched junction bases numbered 1, after V lost 1 base and J lost 2 bases. The CDR3 has 15 amino acids. The CDR3 loop reads CASSQGTSDTDTQYF. The CDR3 DNA reads as TGCGCCAGCAGCCAAGGGACTAGCGACACAGATACGCAGTATTTT.